These 18 T cell receptor beta chains were all obtained from the same sample, sequenced in a study of naive CD8 T cells in extremely preterm neonates. Whole-study findings and limits: Preterm infants showed shorter CDR3s, fewer N additions and less trimming than older groups.

Extremely preterm births at roughly 23-28 weeks of gestation supplied the samples. The method was immunoSEQ multiplex PCR; TCRdb's version includes in-frame clones alone and lacks a portion of them. The sample holds over 850 clones, roughly 97% seen once. These receptors have no known antigen. Sequenced input: naive CD8+ T cells from cord blood. Receptor source: a girl who was born preterm.

The CDR3 sequence is CASSWDNTEAFF. CDR3 nucleotide sequence: TGTGCCAGCAGTTGGGACAACACTGAAGCTTTCTTT. The genes are TRBV6-5 and TRBJ1-1, with a weak D call TRBD1 (5 bases). Per the germline V gene, CDR1 is MNHEY and CDR2 is SVGAGI. The CDR3 has 12 residues. Deletions cut 4 bases from V and 2 bases from J, with 5 bases between.

V gene TRBV4-1 combines with J gene TRBJ2-7, with 13 bases aligning to TRBD2. The CDR3 has 18 residues. In germline, CDR1 is MGHRA, CDR2 YSYEKL. Unmatched junction bases numbered 8, after V lost 0 bases and J lost 3 bases. The CDR3 region is CASSQDVGLAGENYEQYF. DNA of the CDR3: TGCGCCAGCAGCCAAGATGTCGGACTAGCGGGGGAGAACTACGAGCAGTACTTC.

The rearrangement joins TRBV11-2 to TRBJ2-1; 10 bases match TRBD2. The CDR3 contains 15 residues. Germline V gene lookup returns CDR1 SGHAT and CDR2 FQNNGV. Trimming at V came to 4 bases and at J to 4 bases, leaving 4 bases not matched to a gene. The CDR3 loop is CASSSVSGGYNEQFF. CDR3 DNA sequence: TGTGCCAGCAGCTCCGTTAGCGGGGGGTACAATGAGCAGTTCTTC.

V is TRBV7-2 and J is TRBJ2-7; TRBD1 might be the D (6 bases). Germline assignment: CDR1 SGHTA and CDR2 FQGNSA. Trimming shortened V by 5 bases and J by 3 bases, and 14 bases separated the two germline ends. The CDR3 spans 14 residues. The CDR3 DNA reads TGTGCCAGCAGCCTGACGGACAGATTCTACGAGCAGTACTTC. Protein: CASSLTDRFYEQYF.

The chain carries TRBV2 and TRBJ1-2, with TRBD1 as a possible D gene (6 bases). This CDR3 spans 12 amino acids. Looked up from germline, CDR1 is SNHLY and CDR2 is FYNNEI. V shed 3 bases and J shed 4 bases, with 6 bases lying between them. In DNA, the CDR3 is TGTGCCAGCAGTGACAGGGGCTATGGCTACACCTTC. Its protein is CASSDRGYGYTF.

This clone was observed once. V and J are TRBV4-2 and TRBJ2-1; 10 nucleotides agree with TRBD2. Trimming cost V 1 base and J 3 bases; bases outside gene matches: 3. This CDR3 spans 16 amino acids. Germline V gene lookup returns CDR1 LGHNA and CDR2 YNFKEQ. CDR3 in amino acids: CASSQAERGGYNEQFF. CDR3 coding DNA: TGTGCCAGCAGCCAAGCGGAGCGGGGGGGCTACAATGAGCAGTTCTTC.

The genes are TRBV30 and TRBJ1-1, with D unclear. Trimming stripped 5 bases from V and 0 bases from J, with 7 bases between. The CDR3 totals 12 residues. Per the germline V gene, CDR1 is GTSNPN and CDR2 is SVGIG (reference sequence). CDR3 amino acids: CAWDNLNTEAFF. CDR3 bases: TGTGCCTGGGACAATTTGAACACTGAAGCTTTCTTT.

This chain joins TRBV9 and TRBJ2-7, with 14 bases that match TRBD2. CDR1 and CDR2 from the germline V gene are SGDLS and YYNGEE. The junction had 2 bases not matched to a gene; V was cut back by 0 bases and J by 0 bases. This CDR3 is 17 amino acids long. The CDR3 is CASSVGLAGGSSYEQYF. CDR3 nucleotide sequence: TGTGCCAGCAGCGTAGGACTAGCGGGAGGGAGCTCCTACGAGCAGTACTTC.

This clone has a single count. The chain has TRBV5-8 and TRBJ1-2; D not certain. Germline CDR1 and CDR2: SGHTS and YDEGEE. The germline V and J ends were trimmed by 0 bases and 1 base, with 7 bases remaining between them. The length of the CDR3 is 14 residues. CDR3 sequence (DNA): TGTGCCAGCAGCTTGGCAGACAATAACTATGGCTACACCTTC. The encoded protein is CASSLADNNYGYTF.

The chain employs TRBV4-1 and TRBJ1-1; 8 bases are a match to TRBD1. With V trimmed by 2 bases and J by 0 bases, 5 bases remained unmatched. The CDR3 runs 16 residues. The V gene's germline CDR1 is MGHRA and CDR2 YSYEKL. CDR3 protein: CASSQTPGQVNTEAFF. The CDR3 DNA sequence: TGCGCCAGCAGCCAAACCCCGGGACAGGTGAACACTGAAGCTTTCTTT.

This chain connects TRBV29-1 to TRBJ2-1; no clear D. This CDR3 has 11 residues. The V end was cut by 6 bases, the J end by 3 bases, with 6 bases between. Germline V CDR1 and CDR2: SQVTM, ANQGSEA. The CDR3 DNA reads as TGCAGCGTGACGGACTACAATGAGCAGTTCTTC. Translation: CSVTDYNEQFF.

The chain has TRBV11-2 and TRBJ1-4; D possibly corresponds to TRBD1 (6 bases). This CDR3 has 15 residues. The ends were cut back, 1 base at V and 4 bases at J, with 10 bases in the middle. The germline gives CDR1 SGHAT, CDR2 FQNNGV. CDR3 in DNA: TGTGCCAGCAGCTTAGCTCCGGGACATAATGAAAAACTGTTTTTT. This gives the protein CASSLAPGHNEKLFF.

The chain joins TRBV7-8 to TRBJ2-5, with D unclear. The CDR3 consists of 14 residues. Trimming took 3 bases from V and 2 from J, leaving 10 bases between them. In germline, CDR1 is SGHVS, CDR2 FQNEAQ. The CDR3 is CASSFPTQQETQYF. The CDR3, as DNA: TGTGCCAGCAGCTTCCCGACTCAACAAGAGACCCAGTACTTC.

V gene TRBV27 combines with J gene TRBJ2-5, with D possibly being TRBD1 (6 bases). Germline-derived CDR1 and CDR2 are MNHEY and SMNVEV (reference sequence). V dropped 4 bases and J dropped 4 bases, with 10 bases sitting between them. There are 13 residues in the CDR3. CDR3 sequence: CASSYREGETQYF. Here the CDR3 DNA reads TGTGCCAGCAGTTACAGGGAAGGAGAGACCCAGTACTTC.

The chain has TRBV7-6 and TRBJ2-7; D may be TRBD1 (6 bases). Trimming pared 0 bases from V and 3 bases from J, leaving 6 bases between. Per the germline V gene, CDR1 is SGHVS and CDR2 is FNYEAQ. The CDR3 has 13 amino acids. The CDR3 bases are TGTGCCAGCAGCTTAGCGGGACACTACGAGCAGTACTTC. This sequence encodes CASSLAGHYEQYF. Combining the CDR3 with reference TRBV7-6 and TRBJ2-7 gives the whole variable domain GAGVSQSPRYKVTKRGQDVALRCDPISGHVSLYWYRQALGQGPEFLTYFNYEAQQDKSGLPNDRFSAERPEGSISTLTIQRTEQRDSAMYRCASSLAGHYEQYFGPGTRLTVT.

The rearrangement links TRBV6-6 to TRBJ1-1; D might be TRBD1 (6 bases). There are 14 residues in the CDR3. Germline V lookup: CDR1 MNHNY, CDR2 SVGAGI (reference sequence). Trimming shortened V by 2 bases and J by 1 base, and 8 bases separated the two germline ends. CDR3 coding DNA: TGTGCCAGCAGTTACCCGACAGGGAACACTGAAGCTTTCTTT. Its protein is CASSYPTGNTEAFF.

This clone was counted once. The chain uses TRBV10-3 and TRBJ1-3; D perhaps matches TRBD1 (5 bases). Germline CDR1 and CDR2: ENHRY and SYGVKD. The CDR3 runs 11 residues. Trimming removed 11 bases at V and 4 bases at J, with 9 bases between. The CDR3 loop is CASRQGNTIYF. DNA of the CDR3: TGTGCCTCCAGACAGGGAAACACCATATATTTT.

The gene calls are TRBV4-1 and TRBJ2-2; TRBD2 matches 12 bases. Germline CDR1 reads MGHRA; CDR2 reads YSYEKL. The CDR3 runs 15 residues. J lost 4 bases, V lost 4 bases, and 1 base had no gene match. The CDR3, as DNA: TGCGCCAGCAGCCGGACTAGCGGGGCCACCGGGGAGCTGTTTTTT. This sequence encodes CASSRTSGATGELFF.